This T cell receptor (beta chain) was captured by sequencing in a study of blood T cell repertoires in COVID-19. Study as a whole: Both acute and convalescent COVID-19 samples were obtained from the United States, Italy and Spain. T cells, B-cell-depleted T cells, or PBMCs supplied cDNA or gDNA.

As handled by the study authors: For nucleated cells, counts were estimated from reference gene primer amplification. The data were produced by immunoSEQ multiplex PCR, yet TCRdb's version contains in-frame clones alone and is incomplete. That table furnishes V, J and clone size, whereas the DNA furnished D and trimming. The sample records about 220,000 clones, more than 75% being singletons. CDR3 length: 18 residues. V lost 4 bases to trimming and J lost 3 bases, with 22 bases between them. CDR1 and CDR2 from the germline V gene are LNHDA and SQIVND (reference sequence). A Seattle source enrolled patients during active infection and followed them longitudinally.

This TCR derives from a woman between 65 and 79 years old with COVID-19, enrolled during active disease. V is TRBV19 and J is TRBJ1-5, with D possibly being TRBD1 (5 bases). The sample comprised peripheral blood. In DNA, the CDR3 is TGTGCCAGTAGTAGACTCCCTGGGGGGGGGAGCTTCAATCAGCCCCAGCATTTT. Its protein product is CASSRLPGGGSFNQPQHF.